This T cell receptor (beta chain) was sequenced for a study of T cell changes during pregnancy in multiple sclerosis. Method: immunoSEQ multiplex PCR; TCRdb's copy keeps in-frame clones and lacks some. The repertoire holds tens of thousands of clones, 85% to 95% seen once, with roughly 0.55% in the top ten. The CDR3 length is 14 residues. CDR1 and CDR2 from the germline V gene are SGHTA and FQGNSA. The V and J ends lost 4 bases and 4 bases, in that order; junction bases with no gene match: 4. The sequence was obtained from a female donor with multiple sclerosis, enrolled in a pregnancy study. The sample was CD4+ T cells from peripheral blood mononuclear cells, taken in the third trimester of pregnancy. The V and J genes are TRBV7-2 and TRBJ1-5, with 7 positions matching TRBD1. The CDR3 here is CASSSQGDNQPQHF. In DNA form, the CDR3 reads TGTGCCAGCAGCTCCCAGGGGGATAATCAGCCCCAGCATTTT.